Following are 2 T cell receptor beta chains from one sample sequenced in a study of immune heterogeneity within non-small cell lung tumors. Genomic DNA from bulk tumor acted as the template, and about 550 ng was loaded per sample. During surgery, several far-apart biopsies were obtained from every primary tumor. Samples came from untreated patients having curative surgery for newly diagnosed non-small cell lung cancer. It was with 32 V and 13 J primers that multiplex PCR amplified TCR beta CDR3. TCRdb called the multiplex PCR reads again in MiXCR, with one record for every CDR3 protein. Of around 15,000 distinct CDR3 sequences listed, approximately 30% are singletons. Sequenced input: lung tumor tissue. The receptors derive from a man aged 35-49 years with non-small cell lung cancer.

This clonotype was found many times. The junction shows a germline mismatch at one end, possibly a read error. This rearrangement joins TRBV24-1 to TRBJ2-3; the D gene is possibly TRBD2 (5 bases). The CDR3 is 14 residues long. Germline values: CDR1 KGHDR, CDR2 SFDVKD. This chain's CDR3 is CATSDFSGTDTQYF. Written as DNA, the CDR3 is TGTGCCACCAGCGATTTTAGCGGCACAGATACGCAGTATTTT.

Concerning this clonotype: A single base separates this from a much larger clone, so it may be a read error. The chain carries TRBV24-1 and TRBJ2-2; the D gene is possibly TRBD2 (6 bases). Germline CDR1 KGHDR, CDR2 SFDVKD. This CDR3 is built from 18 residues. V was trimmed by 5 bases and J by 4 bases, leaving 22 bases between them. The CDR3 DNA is TGTGCCACCAGTGGGACTATCGGGAACCTTGCGATCACCGGGGAGCTGTTTTTT. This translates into CATSGTIGNLAITGELFF.